Shown below are 28 T cell receptor beta chains from a single sample sequenced in a study of blood T cell repertoires in COVID-19 (dated by TCRdb to 2019 to 2021). The protocol used for the library was the immunoSEQ multiplex PCR assay. TCRdb took this table from immuneACCESS and kept in-frame rearrangements with V and J called. Such tables lack part of the clones; where checked against another copy, unresolved V genes explain under half of the gap, and the rest is unexplained. The sample has around 250,000 clones on record, 90% to 95% of them singletons. Approximately 1.2% of the sample comes from the top ten. The sample was PBMCs or T cells enriched from blood (not recorded which). The receptor source for this set is a human donor in a cohort exposed to, infected with or recovered from COVID-19 (not recorded which). The donor label of this sample is uncertain.

The V and J genes are TRBV29-1 and TRBJ1-2, with TRBD1 matching 10 bases. J was trimmed by 5 bases and V by 7 bases; bases with no gene match: 4. The germline V gene has CDR1 SQVTM and CDR2 ANQGSEA. The CDR3 length is 12 residues. The CDR3: CSGGDRGYGYTF. In DNA form, the CDR3 reads TGCAGCGGTGGGGACAGGGGTTATGGCTACACCTTC.

The chain has TRBV9 and TRBJ1-2, with D uncertain. Trimming stripped 0 bases from V and 1 base from J, with 16 bases between. Germline assignment: CDR1 SGDLS and CDR2 YYNGEE. The CDR3 contains 17 residues. CDR3 sequence (DNA): TGTGCCAGCAGCGTAGCCGGAGGGTCTCCTTTTAACTATGGCTACACCTTC. It is translated as CASSVAGGSPFNYGYTF. The full variable domain, its missing parts supplied by reference TRBV9 and TRBJ1-2, is DSGVTQTPKHLITATGQRVTLRCSPRSGDLSVYWYQQSLDQGLQFLIQYYNGEERAKGNILERFSAQQFPDLHSELNLSSLELGDSALYFCASSVAGGSPFNYGYTFGSGTRLTVV.

J is TRBJ2-3 and V is TRBV12-5; 13 nucleotides align to TRBD2. Germline CDR1 and CDR2: LGHNT and FRNRAP. CDR3 size: 15 residues. With 5 bases clipped from V and 5 bases from J, the junction kept 4 bases outside the gene matches. CDR3 DNA sequence: TGTGCTAGTGGTCTCCGACTAGCGGGGGGAGATACGCAGTATTTT. Amino acid sequence: CASGLRLAGGDTQYF.

This chain connects TRBV5-1 to TRBJ2-2, with TRBD1 identical over 7 bases. Germline assignment: CDR1 SGHRS and CDR2 YFSETQ. This CDR3 is built from 16 residues. V trimming: 2 bases; J trimming: 6 bases; junction bases outside the gene matches: 10. CDR3 region: CASSFLAGTEAGELFF. CDR3 sequence (DNA): TGCGCCAGCAGCTTTCTTGCCGGGACAGAAGCCGGGGAGCTGTTTTTT.

The chain employs TRBV14 and TRBJ1-3, with TRBD1 matching over 8 bases. This CDR3 region has 16 residues. CDR1 and CDR2 from the germline V gene are SGHDN and FVKESK. Unmatched junction bases numbered 4, after V lost 2 bases and J lost 1 base. CDR3 bases: TGTGCCAGCAGCCAACCCGGACAGGGATCTGGAAACACCATATATTTT. Translated, it gives CASSQPGQGSGNTIYF. The variable domain in full, completed from reference TRBV14 and TRBJ1-3, reads EAGVTQFPSHSVIEKGQTVTLRCDPISGHDNLYWYRRVMGKEIKFLLHFVKESKQDESGMPNNRFLAERTGGTYSTLKVQPAELEDSGVYFCASSQPGQGSGNTIYFGEGSWLTVV.

The chain couples TRBV7-2 to TRBJ1-2, with a tentative D call TRBD1 (5 bases). Germline V lookup: CDR1 SGHTA, CDR2 FQGNSA. The CDR3 has 14 residues. Between the trimmed V and J ends, which lost 9 bases and 4 bases, there was a span of 18 bases. CDR3 sequence (DNA): TGTGCCAGTAGCGATCAGGGATACGGCTATGGCTACACCTTC. It encodes CASSDQGYGYGYTF.

This clone has more than one count but fewer than ten. This rearrangement joins TRBV7-3 to TRBJ2-1; D is perhaps TRBD2 (6 bases). Germline CDR1 SGHTA, CDR2 FQGTGA. The CDR3 contains 16 residues. The V gene lost 0 bases and the J gene lost 4 bases, with 13 bases spanning the gap. The CDR3 region is CASSLTAGGSYNEQFF. CDR3 nucleotide sequence: TGTGCCAGCAGCTTAACGGCCGGGGGTTCTTACAATGAGCAGTTCTTC.

The chain carries TRBV2 and TRBJ2-5; D is possibly TRBD1 (6 bases). CDR3 length equals 16 residues. Trimming stripped 3 bases from V and 1 base from J, with 15 bases between. Germline V lookup: CDR1 SNHLY, CDR2 FYNNEI. The CDR3 spells CASSDQGRMAQETQYF. CDR3 DNA: TGTGCCAGCAGTGATCAGGGGCGAATGGCCCAAGAGACCCAGTACTTC. Full variable domain (remainder filled in from reference TRBV2 and TRBJ2-5): EPEVTQTPSHQVTQMGQEVILRCVPISNHLYFYWYRQILGQKVEFLVSFYNNEISEKSEIFDDQFSVERPDGSNFTLKIRSTKLEDSAMYFCASSDQGRMAQETQYFGPGTRLLVL.

This clone appeared a few times. This sequence joins TRBV7-2 and TRBJ1-4; 7 nucleotides line up with TRBD1. V lost 3 bases and J lost 4; bases outside the gene matches: 5. Germline V gives CDR1 SGHTA, CDR2 FQGNSA. The CDR3 consists of 15 residues. CDR3 amino acids: CASSFTGTVNEKLFF. Here the CDR3 DNA reads TGTGCCAGCAGCTTCACCGGGACAGTTAATGAAAAACTGTTTTTT.

The CDR3 sequence: CASTPAGLRNQPQHF. DNA of the CDR3: TGTGCCAGCACCCCGGCGGGGTTACGCAATCAGCCCCAGCATTTT. This chain links TRBV21-1 with TRBJ1-5. TRBV21-1 is a pseudogene locus. This CDR3 contains 15 residues.

The rearrangement links TRBV19 to TRBJ1-2, with D maybe TRBD1 (5 bases). Germline-derived CDR1 and CDR2 are LNHDA and SQIVND (reference sequence). CDR3 length: 16 residues. V shed 2 bases and J shed 2 bases, with 15 bases lying between them. CDR3 sequence reads: CASSISAGLANYGYTF. In DNA, the CDR3 is TGTGCCAGTAGTATATCCGCAGGGTTGGCGAACTATGGCTACACCTTC.

This clone has a handful of counts. This chain joins TRBV9 and TRBJ2-3, with 9 bases matching TRBD2. The ends lost 3 bases at V and 2 bases at J; junction bases unmatched: 4. CDR3 length equals 15 residues. Germline V gives CDR1 SGDLS, CDR2 YYNGEE. CDR3 amino acids: CASSGRGGATDTQYF. The CDR3 DNA follows: TGTGCCAGCAGCGGCCGCGGGGGGGCCACAGATACGCAGTATTTT.

V gene TRBV21-1 combines with J gene TRBJ1-1; TRBD1 reflects the table's D call only, with no check against the DNA. TRBV21-1 is noted as a pseudogene. The CDR3 has 16 amino acids. DNA of the CDR3: TGTGCCAGCAGCATCAGACAGGGGAGATTGAACACTGAAGCTTTCTTT. Protein product: CASSIRQGRLNTEAFF.

Only one count was recorded for this clone. The V call is TRBV7-8, the J call TRBJ2-1, with 8 bases matching TRBD2. Germline values: CDR1 SGHVS, CDR2 FQNEAQ. After removal of 4 bases from V and 5 bases from J, the junction contained 7 bases not matched to a gene. The CDR3 length is 15 residues. CDR3 protein: CASSSRAGADNEQFF. In DNA, the CDR3 is TGTGCCAGCAGCTCACGAGCGGGGGCCGACAATGAGCAGTTCTTC.

V gene TRBV13 combines with J gene TRBJ1-1; D may be TRBD1 (5 bases). The length of the CDR3 is 15 residues. Trimming took off 5 bases at V and 4 bases at J, with 17 bases between the two ends. The V gene's germline CDR1 is PRHDT and CDR2 FYEKMQ (reference sequence). The CDR3 here is CASSPRRTGVTEAFF. CDR3 bases: TGTGCCAGCAGCCCTCGACGCACAGGAGTCACTGAAGCTTTCTTT.

This clone was detected once. The CDR3 DNA reads TGTGCCAGTAGTGCTCCGGGACAGGGTCGAACTGAAGCTTTCTTT. Translating it yields CASSAPGQGRTEAFF. The V gene is TRBV19, the J gene TRBJ1-1; 9 bases agree with TRBD1. CDR1 is LNHDA, CDR2 SQIVND, per germline (reference sequence). J lost 5 bases, V lost 5 bases, and 9 bases had no gene match. The CDR3 is 15 amino acids.

The gene calls are TRBV5-4 and TRBJ1-6; a weak D match, TRBD1 (5 bases). The CDR3 runs to 14 residues. From germline, CDR1 is SGHNT and CDR2 YYREEE (reference sequence). Trimming took 0 bases from V and 8 from J, leaving 9 bases between them. CDR3 DNA sequence: TGTGCCAGCAGCTTGGACGGAGGGGATTCACCCCTCCACTTT. As protein: CASSLDGGDSPLHF.

The chain employs TRBV18 and TRBJ1-1; no firm D call. Trimming cost V 2 bases and J 4 bases, with 14 bases left between them. This CDR3 is built from 15 residues. CDR1 is KGHSH, CDR2 LQKENI, per germline. CDR3 region: CASSPTQSHLTEAFF. For the CDR3, the DNA is TGTGCCAGCTCACCAACACAGAGCCACCTCACTGAAGCTTTCTTT.

This rearrangement joins TRBV2 to TRBJ2-1; 10 nucleotides match TRBD2. CDR1 and CDR2 (germline): SNHLY, FYNNEI. The trim removed 6 bases at V and 4 bases at J, leaving 9 bases unmatched. This CDR3 is 16 amino acids long. The CDR3 sequence is CASRKLAGAGYNEQFF. The DNA of the CDR3 is TGTGCCAGCAGGAAGCTAGCGGGGGCCGGATACAATGAGCAGTTCTTC.

For the CDR3, the DNA is TGTGCCAGCAGCTCCCCCTCCCGGGGAGCGTACTACGAGCAGTACTTC. This sequence encodes CASSSPSRGAYYEQYF. The chain recombines TRBV7-6 with TRBJ2-7; TRBD2 is a possible D gene (5 bases). The germline CDR1 and CDR2 sequences are SGHVS and FNYEAQ. This CDR3 is 16 amino acids long. V shed 4 bases and J shed 3 bases, with 19 bases lying between them.

The chain carries TRBV4-1 and TRBJ2-2; D perhaps matches TRBD2 (5 bases). The germline V and J ends were trimmed by 1 base and 6 bases, with 15 bases remaining between them. Germline CDR1 is MGHRA and CDR2 is YSYEKL. The CDR3 is made up of 16 amino acids. The CDR3 is CASSQGRARTSGELFF. As DNA, the CDR3 is TGCGCCAGCAGCCAAGGGCGGGCTAGAACTTCCGGGGAGCTGTTTTTT.

The V and J genes are TRBV20-1 and TRBJ1-5; D perhaps matches TRBD1 (5 bases). Trimming removed 3 bases at V and 6 bases at J, with 15 bases between. This CDR3 has 14 amino acids. In germline, CDR1 is DFQATT, CDR2 SNEGSKA (reference sequence). The CDR3 loop reads CSASVGTGGQPQHF. The CDR3 region has the DNA TGCAGTGCTAGTGTGGGGACGGGGGGTCAGCCCCAGCATTTT.

V usage is TRBV6-6 and J usage is TRBJ1-1; the D gene is possibly TRBD1 (6 bases). The ends were cut back, 6 bases at V and 5 bases at J, with 10 bases in the middle. This CDR3 comprises 12 residues. In germline, CDR1 is MNHNY, CDR2 SVGAGI (reference sequence). The CDR3 sequence is CASSLQGTEAFF. The CDR3 bases are TGTGCCAGCAGCCTACAGGGAACTGAAGCTTTCTTT.

The chain recombines TRBV6-5 with TRBJ2-1; 8 nucleotides agree with TRBD2. The CDR3 runs to 16 residues. V lost 2 bases, J lost 3 bases, and 6 bases stayed unmatched. Looked up from germline, CDR1 is MNHEY and CDR2 is SVGAGI. The CDR3 region has the DNA TGTGCCAGCAGTTACCCGGCGGCGGGGGGCTACAATGAGCAGTTCTTC. This encodes CASSYPAAGGYNEQFF.

This rearrangement joins TRBV6-6 to TRBJ2-2; D ambiguous. Trimming removed 2 bases from V and 4 bases from J, with 5 bases in between. The V gene's germline CDR1 is MNHNY and CDR2 SVGAGI (reference sequence). The CDR3 loop spans 13 amino acids. CDR3 nucleotide sequence: TGTGCCAGCAGTTACCGGTTCACCGGGGAGCTGTTTTTT. Translation gives CASSYRFTGELFF.

The chain recombines TRBV5-1 with TRBJ1-2; D may be TRBD1 (6 bases). Germline CDR1 and CDR2: SGHRS and YFSETQ. Trimming removed 4 bases at V and 4 bases at J, with 11 bases between. The CDR3 sequence is 13 residues long. The CDR3 sequence: CASSLQGGYGYTF. CDR3 DNA sequence: TGCGCCAGCAGCCTACAGGGTGGCTATGGCTACACCTTC. The full variable domain, with the rest looked up from reference TRBV5-1 and TRBJ1-2, is KAGVTQTPRYLIKTRGQQVTLSCSPISGHRSVSWYQQTPGQGLQFLFEYFSETQRNKGNFPGRFSGRQFSNSRSEMNVSTLELGDSALYLCASSLQGGYGYTFGSGTRLTVV.

This chain links TRBV5-8 with TRBJ1-6, with D possibly matching TRBD1 (5 bases). Per germline, CDR1 SGHTS and CDR2 YDEGEE. The CDR3 loop spans 15 amino acids. V lost 4 bases and J lost 4, with 12 bases in between. CDR3 sequence reads: CASSDPQGYNSPLHF. CDR3 nucleotide sequence: TGTGCCAGCAGCGACCCCCAGGGTTATAATTCACCCCTCCACTTT.

This clone was observed a handful of times. The chain links TRBV25-1 to TRBJ1-1, with D possibly TRBD1 on 6 matching bases. CDR3 length equals 13 residues. The V gene lost 6 bases and the J gene lost 3 bases, with 11 bases spanning the gap. Germline values: CDR1 MGHDK, CDR2 SYGVNS. The CDR3 DNA sequence: TGTGCCAGCAGAAGGGGGAAGGACACTGAAGCTTTCTTT. Protein: CASRRGKDTEAFF.